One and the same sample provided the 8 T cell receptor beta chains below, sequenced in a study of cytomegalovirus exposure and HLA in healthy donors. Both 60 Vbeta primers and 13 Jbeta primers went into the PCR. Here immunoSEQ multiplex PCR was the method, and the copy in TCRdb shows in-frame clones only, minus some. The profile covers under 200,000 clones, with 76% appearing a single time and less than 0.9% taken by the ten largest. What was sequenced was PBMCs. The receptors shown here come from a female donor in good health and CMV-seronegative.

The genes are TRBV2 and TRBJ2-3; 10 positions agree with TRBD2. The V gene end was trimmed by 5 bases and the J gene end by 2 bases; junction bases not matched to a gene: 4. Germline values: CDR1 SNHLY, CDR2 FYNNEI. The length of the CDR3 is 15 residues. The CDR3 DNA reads TGTGCCAGCAGTTTTAGCGGGGGGATCACAGATACGCAGTATTTT. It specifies CASSFSGGITDTQYF.

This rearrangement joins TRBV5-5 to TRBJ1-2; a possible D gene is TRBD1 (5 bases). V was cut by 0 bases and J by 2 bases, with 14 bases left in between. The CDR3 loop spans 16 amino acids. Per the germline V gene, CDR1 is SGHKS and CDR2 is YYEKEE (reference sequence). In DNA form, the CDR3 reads TGTGCCAGCAGCTTGGAAAGCAGGGCTATCAACTATGGCTACACCTTC. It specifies CASSLESRAINYGYTF. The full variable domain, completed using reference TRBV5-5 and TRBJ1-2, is DAGVTQSPTHLIKTRGQQVTLRCSPISGHKSVSWYQQVLGQGPQFIFQYYEKEERGRGNFPDRFSARQFPNYSSELNVNALLLGDSALYLCASSLESRAINYGYTFGSGTRLTVV.

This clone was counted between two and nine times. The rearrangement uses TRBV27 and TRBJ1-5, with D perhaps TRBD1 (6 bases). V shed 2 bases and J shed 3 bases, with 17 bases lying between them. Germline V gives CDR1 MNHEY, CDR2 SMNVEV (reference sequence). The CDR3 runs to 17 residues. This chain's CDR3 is CASSLIGGQTHNQPQHF. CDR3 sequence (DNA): TGTGCCAGCAGTTTAATCGGGGGGCAAACTCACAATCAGCCCCAGCATTTT.

This chain's CDR3 is CASSSGNYANTGELFF. In DNA, the CDR3 is TGTGCCAGCTCATCGGGGAATTACGCGAACACCGGGGAGCTGTTTTTT. The chain is built from TRBV18 and TRBJ2-2, with TRBD2 as a possible D gene (5 bases). Germline lookup yields CDR1 KGHSH and CDR2 LQKENI. CDR3 length: 16 residues. Between the trimmed V and J ends, which lost 5 bases and 0 bases, there was a span of 13 bases.

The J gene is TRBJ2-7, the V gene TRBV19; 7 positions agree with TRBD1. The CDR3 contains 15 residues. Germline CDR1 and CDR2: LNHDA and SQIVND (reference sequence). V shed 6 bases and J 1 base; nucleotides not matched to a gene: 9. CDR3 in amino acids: CASSKLLGQSYEQYF. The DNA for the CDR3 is TGTGCCAGTAGCAAGCTTTTGGGACAGTCCTACGAGCAGTACTTC.

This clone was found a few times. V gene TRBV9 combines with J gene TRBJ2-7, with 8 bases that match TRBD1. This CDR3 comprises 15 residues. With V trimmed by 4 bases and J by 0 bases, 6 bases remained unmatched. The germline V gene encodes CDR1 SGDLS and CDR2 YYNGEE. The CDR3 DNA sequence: TGTGCCAGCAGCCCGAGACAGGGGATCTCCTACGAGCAGTACTTC. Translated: CASSPRQGISYEQYF.

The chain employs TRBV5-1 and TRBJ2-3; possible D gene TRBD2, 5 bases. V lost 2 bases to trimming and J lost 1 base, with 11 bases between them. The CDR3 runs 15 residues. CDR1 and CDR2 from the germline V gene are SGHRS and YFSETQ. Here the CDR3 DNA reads TGCGCCAGCAGCTTAGCTAGCAGCCGCACAGATACGCAGTATTTT. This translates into CASSLASSRTDTQYF.

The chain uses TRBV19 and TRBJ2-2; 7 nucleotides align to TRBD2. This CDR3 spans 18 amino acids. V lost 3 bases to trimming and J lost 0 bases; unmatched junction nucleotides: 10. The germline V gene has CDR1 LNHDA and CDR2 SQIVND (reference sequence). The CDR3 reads CASSMARLAVTNTGELFF. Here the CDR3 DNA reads TGTGCCAGTAGTATGGCGAGACTAGCCGTGACGAACACCGGGGAGCTGTTTTTT.